The 25 T cell receptor beta chains presented below share a single source sample, sequenced in a study of cytomegalovirus exposure and HLA in healthy donors. The PCR had 60 Vbeta and 13 Jbeta primers. Libraries were prepared by immunoSEQ multiplex PCR; TCRdb keeps only in-frame clonotypes and omits some of them. The sample shows roughly 80,000 clones, about 70% of them seen only once. The sequenced material came from PBMCs. All receptors derive from a woman between 45 and 65 years old in good health and CMV-seropositive.

The chain links TRBV7-2 to TRBJ2-5; D remains ambiguous. The CDR3 totals 14 residues. With 1 base removed from V and 0 bases from J, the gap between germline ends came to 6 bases. Looked up from germline, CDR1 is SGHTA and CDR2 is FQGNSA. As DNA, the CDR3 is TGTGCCAGCAGCTTAGTCGGGTACCAAGAGACCCAGTACTTC. Translating it yields CASSLVGYQETQYF. Using reference TRBV7-2 and TRBJ2-5 for the parts outside the CDR3, the full variable domain is GAGVSQSPSNKVTEKGKDVELRCDPISGHTALYWYRQSLGQGLEFLIYFQGNSAPDKSGLPSDRFSAERTGGSVSTLTIQRTQQEDSAVYLCASSLVGYQETQYFGPGTRLLVL.

This chain links TRBV9 with TRBJ2-3; 7 nucleotides align to TRBD2. The CDR3 extends over 16 amino acids. Germline V gene sequence: CDR1 SGDLS, CDR2 YYNGEE. The ends lost 4 bases at V and 4 bases at J; junction bases unmatched: 12. DNA of the CDR3: TGTGCCAGCAGCCCACGGGGAGCGGGGCTCTCAGATACGCAGTATTTT. It encodes CASSPRGAGLSDTQYF.

This chain connects TRBV11-3 to TRBJ2-2; 7 bases are shared with TRBD2. The V and J ends lost 1 base and 3 bases, in that order; junction bases with no gene match: 5. This CDR3 contains 16 residues. CDR1 and CDR2 from the germline V gene are SGHNT and YENEEA. CDR3 in amino acids: CASSLGGSGHTGELFF. The CDR3 nucleotides read TGTGCCAGCAGCTTAGGCGGGAGCGGGCACACCGGGGAGCTGTTTTTT.

The gene calls are TRBV7-2 and TRBJ2-1; a weak D match, TRBD2 (6 bases). Germline CDR1 reads SGHTA; CDR2 reads FQGNSA. This CDR3 region has 16 residues. V was pared by 5 bases and J by 0 bases, with 14 bases between. As DNA, the CDR3 is TGTGCCAGCAGCCTCAGGGCGGGAAGCTCCTACAATGAGCAGTTCTTC. This sequence encodes CASSLRAGSSYNEQFF.

The chain joins TRBV30 to TRBJ2-1; D not certain. Germline CDR1 GTSNPN, CDR2 SVGIG (reference sequence). The CDR3 has 14 residues. V was trimmed by 1 base and J by 5 bases, leaving 12 bases between them. For the CDR3, the DNA is TGTGCCTGGAGTGGTAGCCGTATTAACAATGAGCAGTTCTTC. It specifies CAWSGSRINNEQFF.

This chain connects TRBV6-1 to TRBJ2-1; 11 nucleotides align to TRBD1. Trimming removed 6 bases from V and 7 bases from J; junction bases left unmatched: 8. Germline-derived CDR1 and CDR2 are MNHNS and SASEGT. CDR3 length: 15 amino acids. Here the CDR3 reads CASRVGQGARNEQFF. DNA of the CDR3: TGTGCCAGCAGGGTTGGACAGGGGGCGCGTAATGAGCAGTTCTTC.

The V gene is TRBV7-9, the J gene TRBJ2-1; no firm D call. Trimming took 5 bases from V and 5 from J, leaving 4 bases between them. The CDR3 totals 11 residues. CDR1 is SEHNR, CDR2 FQNEAQ, per germline (reference sequence). This CDR3 reads CASSTNNEQFF. The DNA for the CDR3 is TGTGCCAGCAGCACAAACAATGAGCAGTTCTTC.

Notes on this clone: Other nucleotide sequences from this sample produce the same CDR3. The CDR3 DNA sequence: TGCGCCAGCAGCCAAGGGGCTAGCGACACCGGGGAGCTGTTTTTT. Its translation is CASSQGASDTGELFF. The chain combines TRBV4-1 with TRBJ2-2; D possibly corresponds to TRBD2 (6 bases). This CDR3 region has 15 residues. Germline V lookup: CDR1 MGHRA, CDR2 YSYEKL. Trimming removed 1 base from V and 3 bases from J, with 9 bases in between.

The chain is built from TRBV5-1 and TRBJ2-7, with D maybe TRBD2 (6 bases). V gave up 4 bases and J gave up 5 bases, with 19 bases separating them. CDR1 and CDR2 (germline): SGHRS, YFSETQ. The CDR3 is 15 amino acids. The CDR3: CASSGGDAGSHEQYF. CDR3 nucleotide sequence: TGCGCCAGCAGCGGCGGCGACGCGGGATCTCACGAGCAGTACTTC.

The rearrangement joins TRBV29-1 to TRBJ2-4; 11 bases are shared with TRBD2. V gave up 7 bases and J gave up 0 bases; unmatched junction bases: 8. Germline loops: CDR1 SQVTM, CDR2 ANQGSEA. This CDR3 spans 16 amino acids. Written as DNA, the CDR3 is TGCAGCGCCGGGACTAGCGGAAATCTAGCCAAAAACATTCAGTACTTC. This sequence encodes CSAGTSGNLAKNIQYF.

The rearrangement uses TRBV5-4 and TRBJ2-1; 9 bases fit TRBD2. The length of the CDR3 is 16 residues. V shed 10 bases and J 9 bases; nucleotides not matched to a gene: 20. In germline, CDR1 is SGHNT, CDR2 YYREEE (reference sequence). The CDR3 sequence: CAQSLGGSREGREQFF. The CDR3 nucleotides read TGTGCCCAAAGCTTGGGGGGCTCGCGGGAGGGCCGTGAGCAGTTCTTC.

This CDR3 is CASSWGVIFAKNIQYF. The DNA for the CDR3 is TGTGCCAGCAGTTGGGGAGTGATATTCGCCAAAAACATTCAGTACTTC. The chain joins TRBV28 to TRBJ2-4; tentatively, D is TRBD2 (5 bases). CDR1 and CDR2 from the germline V gene are MDHEN and SYDVKM. The CDR3 spans 16 residues. Trimming shortened V by 4 bases and J by 1 base, and 14 bases separated the two germline ends. The variable domain in full, completed from reference TRBV28 and TRBJ2-4, reads DVKVTQSSRYLVKRTGEKVFLECVQDMDHENMFWYRQDPGLGLRLIYFSYDVKMKEKGDIPEGYSVSREKKERFSLILESASTNQTSMYLCASSWGVIFAKNIQYFGAGTRLSVL.

CDR3 coding DNA: TGTGCCAGCAGCCAAACAGGGAACACCGGGGAGCTGTTTTTT. It codes for CASSQTGNTGELFF. The genes are TRBV16 and TRBJ2-2; a weak D match, TRBD1 (5 bases). This CDR3 has 14 residues. V was trimmed by 2 bases and J by 1 base, leaving 5 bases between them. Germline values: CDR1 KGHSY, CDR2 FQNENV. Supplemented by reference TRBV16 and TRBJ2-2, the full variable domain reads GEEVAQTPKHLVRGEGQKAKLYCAPIKGHSYVFWYQQVLKNEFKFLISFQNENVFDETGMPKERFSAKCLPNSPCSLEIQATKLEDSAVYFCASSQTGNTGELFFGEGSRLTVL.

This chain joins TRBV29-1 and TRBJ2-3; 8 nucleotides match TRBD1. The ends lost 7 bases at V and 0 bases at J; junction bases unmatched: 6. CDR3 length: 14 amino acids. Germline V gives CDR1 SQVTM, CDR2 ANQGSEA. The CDR3 protein is CSAPGGSSTDTQYF. Here the CDR3 DNA reads TGCAGCGCCCCAGGGGGCTCCAGCACAGATACGCAGTATTTT.

This chain links TRBV7-9 with TRBJ2-1, with TRBD1 as a possible D gene (5 bases). The length of the CDR3 is 15 residues. The ends were cut back, 7 bases at V and 0 bases at J, with 13 bases in the middle. The germline V gene encodes CDR1 SEHNR and CDR2 FQNEAQ (reference sequence). CDR3 protein: CASTQGQNSYNEQFF. The CDR3 region has the DNA TGTGCCAGCACCCAAGGACAAAACTCCTACAATGAGCAGTTCTTC.

The V and J genes are TRBV14 and TRBJ1-2; possibly TRBD1 for D (5 bases). V dropped 5 bases and J dropped 0 bases, with 10 bases sitting between them. Germline CDR1 SGHDN, CDR2 FVKESK. This CDR3 region has 14 residues. The CDR3 spells CASSVTGSNYGYTF. In nucleotides, the CDR3 is TGTGCCAGCAGCGTCACAGGTTCTAACTATGGCTACACCTTC.

The chain couples TRBV28 to TRBJ1-1; 7 bases agree with TRBD1. Germline lookup yields CDR1 MDHEN and CDR2 SYDVKM. V was clipped by 4 bases and J by 5 bases; unmatched bases: 10. This CDR3 has 15 residues. The CDR3 loop reads CASSSLTGLGTEAFF. The CDR3 nucleotides read TGTGCCAGCAGTTCCCTGACAGGGTTAGGAACTGAAGCTTTCTTT.

V usage is TRBV2 and J usage is TRBJ2-5; D not resolved. The CDR3 sequence is 13 residues long. Trimming stripped 7 bases from V and 1 base from J, with 10 bases between. Germline loops: CDR1 SNHLY, CDR2 FYNNEI. The CDR3 DNA reads TGTGCCAGCACGCTCACAGCCCAAGAGACCCAGTACTTC. Protein product: CASTLTAQETQYF.

By share, this clone counts as medium-sized. V is TRBV6-4 and J is TRBJ2-2; perhaps TRBD1 as D (6 bases). This CDR3 has 15 residues. V lost 6 bases and J 5 bases, leaving 16 bases between the germline ends. Germline-derived CDR1 and CDR2 are MRHNA and SNTAGT. The CDR3 bases are TGTGCCAGCAGCCCAATGCGGCAGGGGACCGGGGAGCTGTTTTTT. Its translation: CASSPMRQGTGELFF.

The CDR3 nucleotides read TGTGCCAGCAGTTCCCCCGACAGGAGAGATCAGCCCCAGCATTTT. Protein product: CASSSPDRRDQPQHF. The chain couples TRBV28 to TRBJ1-5; D is perhaps TRBD1 (6 bases). Germline V gene lookup returns CDR1 MDHEN and CDR2 SYDVKM. The CDR3 runs to 15 residues. V was cut by 4 bases and J by 5 bases, with 15 bases left in between.

The J gene is TRBJ2-7, the V gene TRBV4-1; 7 positions match TRBD1. CDR3 length: 15 residues. CDR1 is MGHRA and CDR2 is YSYEKL in the germline V gene. The trim removed 1 base at V and 2 bases at J, leaving 5 bases unmatched. In DNA, the CDR3 is TGCGCCAGCAGCCAAGTAGGTGACAGGGCCTACGAGCAGTACTTC. This gives the protein CASSQVGDRAYEQYF.

This clone was counted a few times. This likely comes from a read error, as the CDR3 has no conserved phenylalanine or tryptophan at its end. V and J are TRBV2 and TRBJ1-2; D possibly corresponds to TRBD1 (6 bases). Germline V CDR1 and CDR2: SNHLY, FYNNEI. CDR3 length equals 14 residues. V gave up 7 bases and J gave up 0 bases, with 12 bases separating them. CDR3 protein: CASNYRATNYGYTV. For the CDR3, the DNA is TGTGCCAGCAACTACAGGGCCACTAACTATGGCTACACCGTC.

This sequence joins TRBV18 and TRBJ1-1; D may be TRBD1 (5 bases). CDR1 and CDR2 (germline): KGHSH, LQKENI. This CDR3 has 13 amino acids. V was cut by 5 bases and J by 0 bases, with 7 bases left in between. CDR3 DNA sequence: TGTGCCAGCTCAATACAGGTGAACACTGAAGCTTTCTTT. Amino acid sequence: CASSIQVNTEAFF.

This sequence joins TRBV6-1 and TRBJ2-7, with 10 bases matching TRBD1. Germline V gene sequence: CDR1 MNHNS, CDR2 SASEGT. V was clipped by 5 bases and J by 5 bases; unmatched bases: 9. The CDR3 is made up of 15 amino acids. DNA of the CDR3: TGTGCCAGCAGTTTATCGGGACAGGGGCTCAACGAGCAGTACTTC. Translated: CASSLSGQGLNEQYF.

The chain links TRBV7-2 to TRBJ1-5; D is uncertain. Trimming stripped 3 bases from V and 4 bases from J, with 4 bases between. CDR1 is SGHTA and CDR2 is FQGNSA in the germline V gene. This CDR3 has 12 residues. The CDR3 here is CASSFQNQPQHF. In DNA form, the CDR3 reads TGTGCCAGCAGCTTCCAAAATCAGCCCCAGCATTTT.